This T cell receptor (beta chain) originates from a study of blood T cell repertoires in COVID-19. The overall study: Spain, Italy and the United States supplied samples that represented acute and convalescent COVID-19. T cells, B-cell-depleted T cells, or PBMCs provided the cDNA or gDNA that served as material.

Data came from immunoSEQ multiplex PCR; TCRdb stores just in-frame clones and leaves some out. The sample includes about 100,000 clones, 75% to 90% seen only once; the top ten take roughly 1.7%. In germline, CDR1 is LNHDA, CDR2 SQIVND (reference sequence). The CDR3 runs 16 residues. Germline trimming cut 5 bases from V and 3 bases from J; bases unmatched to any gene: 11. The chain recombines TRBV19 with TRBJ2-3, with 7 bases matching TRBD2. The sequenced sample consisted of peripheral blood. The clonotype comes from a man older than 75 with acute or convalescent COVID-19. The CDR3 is CASSGAGLAATDTQYF. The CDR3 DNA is TGTGCCAGTAGTGGGGCGGGGCTAGCGGCAACAGATACGCAGTATTTT.